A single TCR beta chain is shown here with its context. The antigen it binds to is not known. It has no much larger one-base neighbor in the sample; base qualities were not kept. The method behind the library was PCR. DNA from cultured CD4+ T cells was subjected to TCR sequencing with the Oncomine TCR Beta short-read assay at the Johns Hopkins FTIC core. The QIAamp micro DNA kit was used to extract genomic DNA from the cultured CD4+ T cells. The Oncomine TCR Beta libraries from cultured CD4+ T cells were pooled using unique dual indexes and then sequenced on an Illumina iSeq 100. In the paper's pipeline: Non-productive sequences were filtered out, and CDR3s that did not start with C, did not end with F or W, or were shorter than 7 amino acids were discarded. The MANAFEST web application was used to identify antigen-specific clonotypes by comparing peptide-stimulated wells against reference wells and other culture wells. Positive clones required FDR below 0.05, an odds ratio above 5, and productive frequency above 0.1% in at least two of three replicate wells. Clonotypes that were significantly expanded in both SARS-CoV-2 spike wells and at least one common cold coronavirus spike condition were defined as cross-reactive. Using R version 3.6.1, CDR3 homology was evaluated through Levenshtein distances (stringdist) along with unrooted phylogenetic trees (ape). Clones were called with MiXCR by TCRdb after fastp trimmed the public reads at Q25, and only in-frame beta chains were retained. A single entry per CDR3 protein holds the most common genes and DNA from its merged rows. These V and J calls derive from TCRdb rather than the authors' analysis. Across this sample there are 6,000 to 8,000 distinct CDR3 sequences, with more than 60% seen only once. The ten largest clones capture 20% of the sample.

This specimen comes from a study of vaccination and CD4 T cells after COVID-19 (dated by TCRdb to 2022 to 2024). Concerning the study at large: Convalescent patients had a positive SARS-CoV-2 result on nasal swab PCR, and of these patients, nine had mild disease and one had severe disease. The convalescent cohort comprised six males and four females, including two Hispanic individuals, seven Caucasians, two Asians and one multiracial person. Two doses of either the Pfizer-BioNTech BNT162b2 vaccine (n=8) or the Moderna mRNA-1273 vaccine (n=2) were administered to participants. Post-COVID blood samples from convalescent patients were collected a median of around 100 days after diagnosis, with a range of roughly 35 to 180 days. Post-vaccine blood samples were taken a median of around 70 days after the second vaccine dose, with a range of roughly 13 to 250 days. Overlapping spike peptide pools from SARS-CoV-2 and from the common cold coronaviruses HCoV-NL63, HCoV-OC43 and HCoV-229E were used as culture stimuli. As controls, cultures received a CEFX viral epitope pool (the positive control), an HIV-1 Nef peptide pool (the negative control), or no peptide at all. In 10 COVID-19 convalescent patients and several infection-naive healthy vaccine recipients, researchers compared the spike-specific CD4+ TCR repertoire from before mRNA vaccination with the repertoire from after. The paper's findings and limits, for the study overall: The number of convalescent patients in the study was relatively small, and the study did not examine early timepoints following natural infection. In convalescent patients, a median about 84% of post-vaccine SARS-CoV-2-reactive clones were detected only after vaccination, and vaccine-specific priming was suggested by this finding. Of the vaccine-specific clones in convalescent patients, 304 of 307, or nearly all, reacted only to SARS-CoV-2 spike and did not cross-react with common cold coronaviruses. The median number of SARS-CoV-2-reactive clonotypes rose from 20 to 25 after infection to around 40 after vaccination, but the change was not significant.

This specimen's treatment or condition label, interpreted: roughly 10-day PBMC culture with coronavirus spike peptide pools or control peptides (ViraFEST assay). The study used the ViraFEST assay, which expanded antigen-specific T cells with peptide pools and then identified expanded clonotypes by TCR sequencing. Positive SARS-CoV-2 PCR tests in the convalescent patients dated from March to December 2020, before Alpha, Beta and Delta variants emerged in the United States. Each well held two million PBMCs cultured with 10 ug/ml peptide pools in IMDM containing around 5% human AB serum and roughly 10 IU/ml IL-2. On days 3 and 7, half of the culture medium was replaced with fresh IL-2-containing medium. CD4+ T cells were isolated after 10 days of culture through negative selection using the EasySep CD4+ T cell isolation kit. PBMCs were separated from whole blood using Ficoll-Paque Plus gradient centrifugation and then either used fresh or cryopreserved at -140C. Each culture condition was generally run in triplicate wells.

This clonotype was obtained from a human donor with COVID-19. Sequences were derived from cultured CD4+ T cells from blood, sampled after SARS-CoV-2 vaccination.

The base sequence is TGTGCCAGCAGCTTGGAGACTCAGCCCCAGCATTTT. The encoded protein is CASSLETQPQHF. The V and J genes are TRBV5-8 and TRBJ1-5; too little of a D gene remains to name it. There are 12 amino acids in the CDR3, from cysteine to phenylalanine inclusive. The entry retains the CDR3 DNA only, 36 bases that are in frame from base 1. V is pared back by 0 bases and J by 6 bases, with 4 bases lying between the germline termini. Looking up the germline V gene yields CDR1 SGHTS and CDR2 YDEGEE.